This section outlines one TCR beta chain sequence together with its context. In the original workflow: Scientists estimated how many nucleated cells there were by amplifying reference gene primers. Libraries were prepared by immunoSEQ multiplex PCR; TCRdb keeps only in-frame clonotypes and omits some of them. The V and J calls and clone size come from that table; D and trimming were worked out from the DNA. The repertoire includes about 230,000 clones, 84% of them detected once, and under 2.5% sits in the top ten. This entry comes from a study of blood T cell repertoires in COVID-19. Study overall: Material from acute and convalescent COVID-19 was sourced from the United States, Italy and Spain. PBMCs, B-cell-depleted T cells, or T cells were the source of the cDNA or gDNA that made up the material.

Germline CDR1 SNHLY, CDR2 FYNNEI. The trim removed 8 bases at V and 5 bases at J, leaving 7 bases unmatched. There are 15 residues in the CDR3. The rearrangement joins TRBV2 to TRBJ2-5; 14 positions match TRBD2. The specimen was peripheral blood. The sequence derives from a man aged 40-55 years who had recovered from COVID-19. The CDR3 region has the DNA TGTGCCAGCTCCGGACTAGCGGGGGGTTTGGAGACCCAGTACTTC. It translates to CASSGLAGGLETQYF.